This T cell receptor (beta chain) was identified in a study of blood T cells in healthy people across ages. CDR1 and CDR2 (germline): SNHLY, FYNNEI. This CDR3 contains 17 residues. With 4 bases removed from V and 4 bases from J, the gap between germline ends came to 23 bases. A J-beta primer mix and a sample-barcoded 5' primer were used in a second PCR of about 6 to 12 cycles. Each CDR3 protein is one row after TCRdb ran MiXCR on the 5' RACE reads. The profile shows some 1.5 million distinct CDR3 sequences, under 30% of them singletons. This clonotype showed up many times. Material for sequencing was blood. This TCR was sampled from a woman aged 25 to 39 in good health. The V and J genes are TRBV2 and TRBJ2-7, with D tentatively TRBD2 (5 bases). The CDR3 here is CASSGTLRTGKIYEQYF. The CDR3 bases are TGTGCCAGCAGTGGCACACTTCGTACGGGGAAAATTTACGAGCAGTACTTC. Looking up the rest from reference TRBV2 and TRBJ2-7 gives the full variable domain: EPEVTQTPSHQVTQMGQEVILRCVPISNHLYFYWYRQILGQKVEFLVSFYNNEISEKSEIFDDQFSVERPDGSNFTLKIRSTKLEDSAMYFCASSGTLRTGKIYEQYFGPGTRLTVT.